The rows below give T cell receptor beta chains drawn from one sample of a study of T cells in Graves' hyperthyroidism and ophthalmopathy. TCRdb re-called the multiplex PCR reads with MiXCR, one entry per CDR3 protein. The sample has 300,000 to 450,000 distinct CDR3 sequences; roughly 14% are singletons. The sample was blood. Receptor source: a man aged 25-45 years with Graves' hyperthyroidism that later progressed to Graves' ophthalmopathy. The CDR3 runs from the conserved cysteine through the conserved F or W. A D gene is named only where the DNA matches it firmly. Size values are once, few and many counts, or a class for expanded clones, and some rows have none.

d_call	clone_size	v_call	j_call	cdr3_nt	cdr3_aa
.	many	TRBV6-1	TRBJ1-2	TGTGCCAGCAGTGAAGCGGCTAACTATGGCTACACCTTC	CASSEAANYGYTF
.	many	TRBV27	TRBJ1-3	TGTGCCAGCAGCCCTACCAAATCGGGAAACACCATATATTTT	CASSPTKSGNTIYF
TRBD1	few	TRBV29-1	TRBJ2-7	TGCAGCGTTGGGACAGGTAACTCCTACGAGCAGTACTTC	CSVGTGNSYEQYF
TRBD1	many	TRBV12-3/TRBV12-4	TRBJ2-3	TGTGCCAGCAGGGGTAAGAGGGGGCCCAGCACAGATACGCAGTATTTT	CASRGKRGPSTDTQYF
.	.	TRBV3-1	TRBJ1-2	TGTGCCAGCAGCCAAGAGGGGAGCGGCAGATATGGCTACACCTTC	CASSQEGSGRYGYTF
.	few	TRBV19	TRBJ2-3	TGTGCCAGTAGTATAGGAGGAACCACAGATACGCAGTATTTT	CASSIGGTTDTQYF
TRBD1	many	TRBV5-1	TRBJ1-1	TGCGCCAGCAGCCACCAAACAGGGGGTGGAACTGAAGCTTTCTTT	CASSHQTGGGTEAFF
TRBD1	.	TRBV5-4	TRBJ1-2	TGTGTCAGCAGCATAGACAGGGGTGGCTACACCTTC	CVSSIDRGGYTF
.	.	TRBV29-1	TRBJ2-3	TGCAGCGTTGAAGAGCCCGTAACCCGTTTGGATACGCAGTATTTT	CSVEEPVTRLDTQYF
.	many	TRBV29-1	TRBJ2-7	TGCAGCGTTCTAAGCCTCGACTCCTACGAGCAGTACTTC	CSVLSLDSYEQYF
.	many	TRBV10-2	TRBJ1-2	TGCGCCAGCAGTGAGTCGAGGGACTATGGCTACACCTTC	CASSESRDYGYTF
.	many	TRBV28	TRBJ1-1	TGTGCCAGCAGTCGGAGGCAGGGAGATATGAACACTGAAGCTTTCTTT	CASSRRQGDMNTEAFF
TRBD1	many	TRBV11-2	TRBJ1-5	TGTGCCAGCAGCTTAGCGGCGGGACAGGGTGGCAATCAGCCCCAGCATTTT	CASSLAAGQGGNQPQHF